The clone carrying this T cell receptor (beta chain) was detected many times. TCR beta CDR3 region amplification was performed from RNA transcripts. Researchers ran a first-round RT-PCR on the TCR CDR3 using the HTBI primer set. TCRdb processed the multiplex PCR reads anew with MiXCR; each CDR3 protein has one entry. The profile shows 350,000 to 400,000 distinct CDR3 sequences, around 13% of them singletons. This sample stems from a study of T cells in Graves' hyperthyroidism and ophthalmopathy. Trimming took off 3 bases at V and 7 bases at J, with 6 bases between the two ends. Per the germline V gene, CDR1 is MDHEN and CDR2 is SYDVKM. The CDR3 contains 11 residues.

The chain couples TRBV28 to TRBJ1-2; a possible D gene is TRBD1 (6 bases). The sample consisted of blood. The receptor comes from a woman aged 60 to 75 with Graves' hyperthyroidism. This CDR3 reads CASSFRGGYTF. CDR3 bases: TGTGCCAGCAGTTTCAGGGGTGGCTACACCTTC.